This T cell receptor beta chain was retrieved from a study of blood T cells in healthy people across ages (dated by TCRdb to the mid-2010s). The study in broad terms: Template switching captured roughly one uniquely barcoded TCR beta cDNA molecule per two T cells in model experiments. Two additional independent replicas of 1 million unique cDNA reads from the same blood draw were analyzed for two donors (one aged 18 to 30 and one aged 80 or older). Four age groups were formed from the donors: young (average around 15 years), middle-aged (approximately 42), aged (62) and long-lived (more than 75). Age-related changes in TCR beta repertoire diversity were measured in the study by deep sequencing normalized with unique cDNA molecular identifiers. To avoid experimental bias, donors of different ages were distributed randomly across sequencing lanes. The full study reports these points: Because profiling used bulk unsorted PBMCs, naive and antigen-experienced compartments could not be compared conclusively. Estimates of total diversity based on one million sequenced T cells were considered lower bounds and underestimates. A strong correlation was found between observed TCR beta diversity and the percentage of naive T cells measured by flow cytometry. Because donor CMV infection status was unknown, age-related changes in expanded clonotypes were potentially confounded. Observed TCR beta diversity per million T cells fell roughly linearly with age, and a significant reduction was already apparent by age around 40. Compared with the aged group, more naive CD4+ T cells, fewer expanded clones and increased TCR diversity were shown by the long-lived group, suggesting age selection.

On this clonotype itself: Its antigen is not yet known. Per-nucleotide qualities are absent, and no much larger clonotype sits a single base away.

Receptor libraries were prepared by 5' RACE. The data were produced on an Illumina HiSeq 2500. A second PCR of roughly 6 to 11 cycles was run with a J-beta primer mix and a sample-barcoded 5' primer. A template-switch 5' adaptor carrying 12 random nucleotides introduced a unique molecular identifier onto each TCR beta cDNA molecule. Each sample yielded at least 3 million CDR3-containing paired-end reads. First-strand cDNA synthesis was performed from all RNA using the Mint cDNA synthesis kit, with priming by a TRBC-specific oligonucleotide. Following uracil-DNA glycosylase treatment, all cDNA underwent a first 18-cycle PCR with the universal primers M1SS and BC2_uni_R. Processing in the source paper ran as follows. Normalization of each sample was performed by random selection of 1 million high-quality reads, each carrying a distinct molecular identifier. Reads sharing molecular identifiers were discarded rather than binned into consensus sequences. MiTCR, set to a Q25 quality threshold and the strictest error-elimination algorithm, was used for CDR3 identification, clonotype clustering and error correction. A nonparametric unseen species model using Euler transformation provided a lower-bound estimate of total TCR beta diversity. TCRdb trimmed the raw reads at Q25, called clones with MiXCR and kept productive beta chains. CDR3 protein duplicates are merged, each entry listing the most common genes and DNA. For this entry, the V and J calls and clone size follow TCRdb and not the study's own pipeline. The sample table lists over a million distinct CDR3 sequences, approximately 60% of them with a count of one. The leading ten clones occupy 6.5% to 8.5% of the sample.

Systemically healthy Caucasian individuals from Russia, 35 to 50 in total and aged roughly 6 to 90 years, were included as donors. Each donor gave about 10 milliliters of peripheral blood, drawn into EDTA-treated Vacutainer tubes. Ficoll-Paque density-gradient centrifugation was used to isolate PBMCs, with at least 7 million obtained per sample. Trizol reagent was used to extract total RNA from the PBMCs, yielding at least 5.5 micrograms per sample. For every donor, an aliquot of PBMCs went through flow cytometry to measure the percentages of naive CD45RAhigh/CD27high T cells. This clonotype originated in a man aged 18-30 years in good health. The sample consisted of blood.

The base sequence is TGCGCCAGCAGCCACCCCACAGGGAACTATAATTCACCCCTCCACTTT. Its protein reads: CASSHPTGNYNSPLHF. The sequence links TRBV4-1 to TRBJ1-6, and TRBD1 may be the D gene, going by 6 matching bases. The V and J ends are trimmed by 3 bases and 3 bases, leaving 12 bases between them. From the cysteine through the phenylalanine, the CDR3 covers 16 amino acids. Of the read, only the CDR3 DNA is kept; its 48 bases are in frame from base 1. CDR1 and CDR2, looked up from the germline V gene, are MGHRA and YSYEKL.